What follows are 27 T cell receptor beta chains derived from one specimen sequenced in a study of cytomegalovirus exposure and HLA in healthy donors. Clones were sequenced by immunoSEQ multiplex PCR, and TCRdb holds only the in-frame ones, with some missing. Among fewer than 400,000 clones listed, 86% were seen once. The sample comprised PBMCs. The receptors shown here come from a woman aged 18-35 years in good health and CMV-seronegative.

The chain has TRBV6-5 and TRBJ2-1; D is unresolved. Trimming took 0 bases from V and 0 from J, leaving 6 bases between them. CDR1 is MNHEY, CDR2 SVGAGI, per germline. The length of the CDR3 is 15 residues. This chain's CDR3 is CASSYSPDSYNEQFF. Here the CDR3 DNA reads TGTGCCAGCAGTTACTCCCCAGACTCCTACAATGAGCAGTTCTTC.

The chain links TRBV11-2 to TRBJ2-1; TRBD2 agrees at 7 bases. There are 15 residues in the CDR3. Germline CDR1 and CDR2: SGHAT and FQNNGV. V lost 1 base, J lost 3 bases, and 3 bases stayed unmatched. CDR3 in DNA: TGTGCCAGCAGCTTAGTGGGCGGGAGCTACAATGAGCAGTTCTTC. Protein product: CASSLVGGSYNEQFF.

This clone came up a few times. The J gene is TRBJ2-7, the V gene TRBV9; 11 nucleotides agree with TRBD2. The trim removed 3 bases at V and 7 bases at J, leaving 12 bases unmatched. The CDR3 consists of 16 residues. Germline V CDR1 and CDR2: SGDLS, YYNGEE. DNA for the CDR3: TGTGCCAGCAGCGCCTACGGGACTAGCGGTATGGGAGAGCAGTACTTC. It codes for CASSAYGTSGMGEQYF.

The J gene is TRBJ2-7, the V gene TRBV5-4; weak D call: TRBD1 (6 bases). Germline CDR1 SGHNT, CDR2 YYREEE (reference sequence). CDR3 size: 14 residues. V lost 2 bases and J 5 bases, leaving 14 bases between the germline ends. In nucleotides, the CDR3 is TGTGCCAGCAGCTTACGGACAGCCCAACACGAGCAGTACTTC. Translation gives CASSLRTAQHEQYF.

This clone appeared many times. The V gene is TRBV4-2, the J gene TRBJ2-7; 10 nucleotides line up with TRBD1. The CDR3 contains 15 residues. Germline V gene sequence: CDR1 LGHNA, CDR2 YNFKEQ. V was clipped by 1 base and J by 4 bases; unmatched bases: 4. The DNA of the CDR3 is TGTGCCAGCAGCCAAGGGGACAGGGGTCCGTACGAGCAGTACTTC. Protein product: CASSQGDRGPYEQYF.

This chain connects TRBV15 to TRBJ2-7, with D perhaps matching TRBD1 (6 bases). Between the trimmed V and J ends, which lost 1 base and 5 bases, there was a span of 12 bases. Per germline, CDR1 LNHNV and CDR2 YYDKDF (reference sequence). The CDR3 has 14 residues. Written as DNA, the CDR3 is TGTGCCACCAGCAGAGGACAGGATGGGAACGAGCAGTACTTC. It encodes CATSRGQDGNEQYF.

The chain has TRBV18 and TRBJ2-1; the match to TRBD1 covers 9 bases. Per germline, CDR1 KGHSH and CDR2 LQKENI. V was pared by 2 bases and J by 0 bases, with 2 bases of the junction left unmatched. This CDR3 is 16 amino acids long. The CDR3 loop is CASSPGGQGSYNEQFF. Here the CDR3 DNA reads TGTGCCAGCTCACCAGGGGGACAGGGCTCCTACAATGAGCAGTTCTTC. The whole variable domain, remainder taken from reference TRBV18 and TRBJ2-1, is NAGVMQNPRHLVRRRGQEARLRCSPMKGHSHVYWYRQLPEEGLKFMVYLQKENIIDESGMPKERFSAEFPKEGPSILRIQQVVRGDSAAYFCASSPGGQGSYNEQFFGPGTRLTVL.

The chain uses TRBV27 and TRBJ2-7, with 11 bases aligning to TRBD2. The ends lost 5 bases at V and 4 bases at J; junction bases unmatched: 4. The CDR3 spans 14 residues. The V gene's germline CDR1 is MNHEY and CDR2 SMNVEV (reference sequence). CDR3 residues: CASSGTSGLYEQYF. CDR3 DNA sequence: TGTGCCAGCAGTGGGACTAGCGGATTATACGAGCAGTACTTC.

The V gene is TRBV10-3, the J gene TRBJ2-2; D is possibly TRBD1 (5 bases). Germline V gives CDR1 ENHRY, CDR2 SYGVKD. The V and J ends lost 6 bases and 6 bases respectively, with 11 bases between them. The CDR3 is 13 residues long. CDR3 protein: CAISTPGSGELFF. DNA of the CDR3: TGTGCCATCAGCACCCCAGGGTCCGGGGAGCTGTTTTTT.

This chain uses TRBV2 with TRBJ2-7, with D perhaps TRBD1 (6 bases). The germline V and J ends were trimmed by 11 bases and 0 bases, with 14 bases remaining between them. CDR1 SNHLY and CDR2 FYNNEI come from the germline V gene. The CDR3 spans 13 residues. The DNA of the CDR3 is TGTGCCGGCCGGACAGCCAGCTCCTACGAGCAGTACTTC. Translating gives CAGRTASSYEQYF.

This clone has more than one count but fewer than ten. The chain couples TRBV7-2 to TRBJ1-5; D is perhaps TRBD1 (5 bases). The germline CDR1 and CDR2 sequences are SGHTA and FQGNSA. Deletions cut 4 bases from V and 6 bases from J, with 19 bases between. The CDR3 totals 16 residues. CDR3 amino acids: CASSYRGGLVGQPQHF. The CDR3, as DNA: TGTGCCAGCAGCTACCGGGGGGGATTGGTCGGTCAGCCCCAGCATTTT.

V usage is TRBV6-5 and J usage is TRBJ2-7; D gene uncertain. The germline V gene encodes CDR1 MNHEY and CDR2 SVGAGI. The V and J ends lost 7 bases and 4 bases respectively, with 17 bases between them. The length of the CDR3 is 14 residues. The CDR3 here is CASTPSGYIYEQYF. CDR3 coding DNA: TGTGCCAGCACTCCCTCCGGGTACATTTACGAGCAGTACTTC.

This clone was found once. The chain couples TRBV5-6 to TRBJ2-3; possibly TRBD2 for D (5 bases). CDR3 length: 14 amino acids. Germline CDR1 SGHDT, CDR2 YYEEEE. V lost 1 base and J lost 6, with 12 bases in between. CDR3 sequence (DNA): TGTGCCAGCAGCTTGTGGACCGCTAGCGATACGCAGTATTTT. Its translation: CASSLWTASDTQYF.

This clone was detected a few times. The J gene is TRBJ2-7, the V gene TRBV6-6; D may be TRBD1 (5 bases). Germline V gene lookup returns CDR1 MNHNY and CDR2 SVGAGI (reference sequence). The CDR3 covers 15 residues. The germline V and J ends were trimmed by 2 bases and 0 bases, with 11 bases remaining between them. CDR3 nucleotide sequence: TGTGCCAGCAGTTACCTGGGGCAGGACTCCTACGAGCAGTACTTC. Its translation: CASSYLGQDSYEQYF.

This clone has more than one count but fewer than ten. The chain recombines TRBV6-5 with TRBJ1-2; TRBD1 agrees at 9 bases. Germline CDR1 MNHEY, CDR2 SVGAGI. Trimming took 0 bases from V and 6 from J; bases not matched to a gene: 2. The CDR3 spans 14 residues. As DNA, the CDR3 is TGTGCCAGCAGTTACTCGGACAGGGGAGATGGCTACACCTTC. Translated: CASSYSDRGDGYTF.

V and J are TRBV18 and TRBJ2-2; 13 bases match TRBD2. The CDR3 has 19 residues. The germline V gene has CDR1 KGHSH and CDR2 LQKENI. V lost 3 bases to trimming and J lost 0 bases; unmatched junction nucleotides: 7. The CDR3 sequence: CASSPPAGTSGTNTGELFF. CDR3 bases: TGTGCCAGCTCACCCCCGGCCGGGACTAGCGGGACGAACACCGGGGAGCTGTTTTTT.

V is TRBV27 and J is TRBJ2-7; 9 nucleotides line up with TRBD1. CDR3 length equals 15 residues. Germline lookup yields CDR1 MNHEY and CDR2 SMNVEV (reference sequence). V gave up 5 bases and J gave up 0 bases; unmatched junction bases: 5. CDR3 sequence: CASSMDRGYSYEQYF. The CDR3, as DNA: TGTGCCAGCAGTATGGACAGGGGCTACTCCTACGAGCAGTACTTC.

The V call is TRBV30, the J call TRBJ1-1; tentatively, D is TRBD1 (5 bases). V lost 1 base and J lost 0, with 9 bases in between. From germline, CDR1 is GTSNPN and CDR2 SVGIG (reference sequence). The CDR3 is made up of 14 amino acids. CDR3 nucleotide sequence: TGTGCCTGGAGTGCAGGGTCCCTGAACACTGAAGCTTTCTTT. Amino acids: CAWSAGSLNTEAFF.

The genes are TRBV6-5 and TRBJ2-1; D is undetermined. This CDR3 is built from 11 residues. Germline lookup yields CDR1 MNHEY and CDR2 SVGAGI. V lost 4 bases and J lost 6, with 4 bases in between. CDR3 sequence (DNA): TGTGCCAGCAGTTCCCTCAATGAGCAGTTCTTC. The encoded protein is CASSSLNEQFF.

The chain uses TRBV13 and TRBJ2-1; unclear D gene. Germline V gene lookup returns CDR1 PRHDT and CDR2 FYEKMQ (reference sequence). This CDR3 is 15 amino acids long. Trimming pared 5 bases from V and 0 bases from J, leaving 11 bases between. The CDR3 DNA follows: TGTGCCAGCAGCGCATCTCTATACTCCTACAATGAGCAGTTCTTC. Translating gives CASSASLYSYNEQFF.

This rearrangement joins TRBV15 to TRBJ2-3; 10 bases map to TRBD1. This CDR3 region has 17 residues. Trimming removed 5 bases from V and 2 bases from J; junction bases left unmatched: 10. Germline V CDR1 and CDR2: LNHNV, YYDKDF (reference sequence). CDR3 in DNA: TGTGCCACCAGCCCTCATGTGGGGACAGGGGCCACAGATACGCAGTATTTT. This translates into CATSPHVGTGATDTQYF.

The CDR3 bases are TGTGCCAGCAGTTACGACTCTAGCGGGGTCTCCTACGAGCAGTACTTC. Residues: CASSYDSSGVSYEQYF. The V call is TRBV6-5, the J call TRBJ2-7; the match to TRBD2 covers 9 bases. Germline V gene sequence: CDR1 MNHEY, CDR2 SVGAGI. The CDR3 extends over 16 amino acids. J was trimmed by 0 bases and V by 2 bases; bases with no gene match: 5.

The chain uses TRBV28 and TRBJ1-1, with 9 nucleotides matching TRBD1. V lost 3 bases, J lost 7 bases, and 6 bases stayed unmatched. CDR1 and CDR2 (germline): MDHEN, SYDVKM. This CDR3 is built from 14 residues. The CDR3 spells CASSLGQGRGEAFF. The CDR3 DNA follows: TGTGCCAGCAGTTTGGGACAGGGCAGGGGTGAAGCTTTCTTT. The full variable domain, its missing parts supplied by reference TRBV28 and TRBJ1-1, is DVKVTQSSRYLVKRTGEKVFLECVQDMDHENMFWYRQDPGLGLRLIYFSYDVKMKEKGDIPEGYSVSREKKERFSLILESASTNQTSMYLCASSLGQGRGEAFFGQGTRLTVV.

A word on this clone: Relative to the germline gene, one junction end is altered; a read error may explain this. The chain uses TRBV7-7 and TRBJ2-7, with 7 positions matching TRBD1. This CDR3 contains 13 residues. CDR1 and CDR2 from the germline V gene are SSHAT and FNYEAQ (reference sequence). CDR3 amino acids: CASSSDREGEQYF. For the CDR3, the DNA is TGTGCTAGCAGTTCAGACAGGGAAGGTGAGCAGTACTTC.

The genes are TRBV27 and TRBJ2-1, with D tentatively TRBD2 (6 bases). V lost 0 bases, J lost 4 bases, and 16 bases lay in between. CDR1 is MNHEY and CDR2 is SMNVEV in the germline V gene (reference sequence). CDR3 size: 17 residues. CDR3 in DNA: TGTGCCAGCAGTTTATCATCGGGGGATACGGTATACAATGAGCAGTTCTTC. Its translation: CASSLSSGDTVYNEQFF.

The V call is TRBV30, the J call TRBJ1-1, with 10 bases that match TRBD1. CDR1 GTSNPN and CDR2 SVGIG come from the germline V gene (reference sequence). This CDR3 has 14 residues. J gave up 8 bases and V 2 bases, and 8 bases lay outside the gene matches. The CDR3 nucleotides read TGTGCCTGGAGTACGGGACAGGGGAGGAAAGAAGCTTTCTTT. Its translation is CAWSTGQGRKEAFF.

This chain connects TRBV27 to TRBJ2-2; possible D gene TRBD2, 6 bases. Trimming pared 6 bases from V and 1 base from J, leaving 15 bases between. Germline assignment: CDR1 MNHEY and CDR2 SMNVEV (reference sequence). The CDR3 runs to 16 residues. The DNA for the CDR3 is TGTGCCAGCAGCGACGTTGCTAGCGAGAACACCGGGGAGCTGTTTTTT. Translation: CASSDVASENTGELFF.